This is a list of T cell receptor beta chains from one sample in a study of shared clonotypes between healthy human individuals. Sequencing was performed with immunoSEQ multiplex PCR; in TCRdb, only in-frame clones are kept and a portion is missing. The data hold about 1,900,000 clones, with about 94% observed a single time. The sample comprised naive CD8+ T cells sorted from blood. The receptors originated from a young man in good health. The CDR3 runs from the conserved cysteine through the conserved F or W. D genes are given only for firm matches. The size entry is marked missing in some rows and otherwise reads once, few, many or a size class.

v_gene	j_gene	abundance	d_gene	CDR3aa	CDR3nt
TRBV5-6	TRBJ1-1	.	.	CASSSGGTEAFF	TGTGCCAGCAGCTCGGGGGGAACTGAAGCTTTCTTT
TRBV2	TRBJ1-1	.	TRBD1	CASRQGDTEAFF	TGTGCCAGCAGACAGGGGGACACTGAAGCTTTCTTT
TRBV29-1	TRBJ1-1	.	.	CSVEQGITRNTEAFF	TGCAGCGTTGAACAGGGCATAACCCGGAACACTGAAGCTTTCTTT
TRBV19	TRBJ1-1	.	.	CASCARNTEAFF	TGTGCCAGTTGCGCCAGGAACACTGAAGCTTTCTTT
TRBV6-1	TRBJ1-2	.	TRBD1	CASIYGQDHMDGYTF	TGTGCCAGCATATATGGACAGGACCATATGGATGGCTACACCTTC
TRBV27	TRBJ1-5	once	TRBD1	CASSPDRGGSNQPQHF	TGTGCCAGCAGTCCTGACAGGGGTGGTAGCAATCAGCCCCAGCATTTT
TRBV30	TRBJ2-2	.	.	CAWSVLGVTGELFF	TGTGCCTGGAGTGTACTAGGGGTCACCGGGGAGCTGTTTTTT
TRBV5-1	TRBJ2-7	.	.	CASSFSVYGPEMYEQYF	TGCGCCAGCAGCTTCTCCGTTTACGGCCCCGAGATGTACGAGCAGTACTTC
TRBV6-1	TRBJ2-7	once	.	CASTAGSGPYEQYF	TGTGCCAGCACTGCGGGAAGCGGACCCTACGAGCAGTACTTC
TRBV5-5	TRBJ1-1	.	.	CASSPVSANTEAFF	TGTGCCAGCAGCCCGGTTAGTGCGAACACTGAAGCTTTCTTT
TRBV7-8	TRBJ2-7	.	TRBD1	CASSFALAGGDYEQYF	TGTGCCAGCAGCTTCGCGTTGGCAGGGGGAGATTACGAGCAGTACTTC